What follows are 17 T cell receptor beta chains derived from one specimen sequenced in a study of blood T cell repertoires in COVID-19. Sequencing was performed with immunoSEQ multiplex PCR; in TCRdb, only in-frame clones are kept and a portion is missing. The sample contains approximately 260,000 clones, about nine tenths of which appear only once. Sequencing was done on a sample of PBMCs or T cells enriched from blood (not recorded which). These receptors came from a woman between 18 and 30 years old who had recovered from COVID-19.

The chain carries TRBV5-6 and TRBJ1-2; weak D call: TRBD1 (5 bases). The CDR3 extends over 14 amino acids. Trimming took off 2 bases at V and 7 bases at J, with 15 bases between the two ends. Germline lookup yields CDR1 SGHDT and CDR2 YYEEEE. The CDR3 coding sequence is TGTGCCAGCAGCTTTGGCTACAGGATATTTGGCTACACCTTC. Protein product: CASSFGYRIFGYTF.

This chain links TRBV19 with TRBJ2-2; D might be TRBD1 (5 bases). The CDR3 has 14 residues. V lost 0 bases to trimming and J lost 4 bases, with 6 bases between them. The germline V gene encodes CDR1 LNHDA and CDR2 SQIVND (reference sequence). The CDR3 loop is CASSIEGLTGELFF. The CDR3 nucleotides read TGTGCCAGTAGTATAGAGGGGCTCACCGGGGAGCTGTTTTTT. The full variable domain, with the rest looked up from reference TRBV19 and TRBJ2-2, is DGGITQSPKYLFRKEGQNVTLSCEQNLNHDAMYWYRQDPGQGLRLIYYSQIVNDFQKGDIAEGYSVSREKKESFPLTVTSAQKNPTAFYLCASSIEGLTGELFFGEGSRLTVL.

This clone was observed once. This sequence joins TRBV5-1 and TRBJ1-1; TRBD1 is a possible D gene (5 bases). The germline CDR1 and CDR2 sequences are SGHRS and YFSETQ. The CDR3 has 16 amino acids. V was shortened by 4 bases and J by 0 bases, with 16 bases between the two germline ends. The CDR3 sequence: CASSVPFGGVNTEAFF. The CDR3 DNA is TGCGCCAGCAGCGTCCCTTTCGGGGGGGTGAACACTGAAGCTTTCTTT.

This clone showed up just once. The chain joins TRBV11-2 to TRBJ1-2; TRBD1 agrees at 7 bases. CDR1 and CDR2 from the germline V gene are SGHAT and FQNNGV. CDR3 size: 16 residues. With V trimmed by 4 bases and J by 8 bases, 16 bases remained unmatched. The CDR3 DNA sequence: TGTGCCAGCAGCTCGACCCTACTTCGACAGGGTACAGGCTACACCTTC. It specifies CASSSTLLRQGTGYTF. The whole variable domain, remainder taken from reference TRBV11-2 and TRBJ1-2, is EAGVAQSPRYKIIEKRQSVAFWCNPISGHATLYWYQQILGQGPKLLIQFQNNGVVDDSQLPKDRFSAERLKGVDSTLKIQPAKLEDSAVYLCASSSTLLRQGTGYTFGSGTRLTVV.

This clone came up once. The V call is TRBV6-5, the J call TRBJ2-7, with 8 positions matching TRBD2. The junction had 2 bases not matched to a gene; V was cut back by 4 bases and J by 0 bases. The CDR3 is 14 residues long. The V gene's germline CDR1 is MNHEY and CDR2 SVGAGI. CDR3: CASSLAGSSYEQYF. The DNA for the CDR3 is TGTGCCAGCAGTTTAGCGGGAAGCTCCTACGAGCAGTACTTC.

This clone was seen once. The chain uses TRBV10-2 and TRBJ1-2; D gene uncertain. Germline lookup yields CDR1 WSHSY and CDR2 SAAADI. This CDR3 is built from 14 residues. V lost 3 bases to trimming and J lost 8 bases, with 16 bases between them. CDR3 loop: CASSELREARGYTF. CDR3 DNA sequence: TGCGCCAGCAGTGAATTACGGGAGGCGCGGGGCTACACCTTC.

This rearrangement joins TRBV3-1 (or the pseudogene TRBV3-2) to TRBJ2-1; 11 positions agree with TRBD2. V trimming: 1 base; J trimming: 3 bases; junction bases outside the gene matches: 5. This CDR3 is built from 17 residues. CDR1 and CDR2 (germline): LGHDT, YNNKEL (reference sequence). In nucleotides, the CDR3 is TGTGCCAGCAGCCAAGGACTAGCGGGACGATTCTACAATGAGCAGTTCTTC. It is translated as CASSQGLAGRFYNEQFF.

This chain connects TRBV5-5 to TRBJ2-2, with TRBD1 matching 7 bases. CDR3 size: 14 residues. Germline V gives CDR1 SGHKS, CDR2 YYEKEE (reference sequence). With 3 bases clipped from V and 5 bases from J, the junction kept 4 bases outside the gene matches. CDR3 amino acids: CASSYRGGTGELFF. DNA for the CDR3: TGTGCCAGCAGCTACAGGGGCGGGACCGGGGAGCTGTTTTTT. The variable domain in full, completed from reference TRBV5-5 and TRBJ2-2, reads DAGVTQSPTHLIKTRGQQVTLRCSPISGHKSVSWYQQVLGQGPQFIFQYYEKEERGRGNFPDRFSARQFPNYSSELNVNALLLGDSALYLCASSYRGGTGELFFGEGSRLTVL.

This sequence joins TRBV5-4 and TRBJ2-5, with a weak D call TRBD2 (7 bases). This CDR3 comprises 15 residues. The germline V gene has CDR1 SGHNT and CDR2 YYREEE (reference sequence). V was cut by 4 bases and J by 4 bases, with 17 bases left in between. The CDR3 spells CASSPPKGGGETQYF. DNA of the CDR3: TGTGCCAGCAGCCCCCCCAAGGGGGGGGGAGAGACCCAGTACTTC.

This chain joins TRBV19 and TRBJ1-2; D is possibly TRBD1 (6 bases). V lost 2 bases and J lost 3, with 13 bases in between. Germline-derived CDR1 and CDR2 are LNHDA and SQIVND (reference sequence). The CDR3 covers 15 residues. CDR3 DNA sequence: TGTGCCAGTAGTATACCCCAGGGGACCTACTATGGCTACACCTTC. It encodes CASSIPQGTYYGYTF.

This rearrangement joins TRBV15 to TRBJ1-6; no reliable D call. Germline assignment: CDR1 LNHNV and CDR2 YYDKDF (reference sequence). Trimming pared 0 bases from V and 5 bases from J, leaving 11 bases between. This CDR3 region has 16 residues. The DNA of the CDR3 is TGTGCCACCAGCAGAGAAACCCCCCAGAATAATTCACCCCTCCACTTT. Translation: CATSRETPQNNSPLHF.

In this sample, this clone turned up a few times. The rearrangement links TRBV5-1 to TRBJ2-5; TRBD1 matches at 7 bases. Germline CDR1 and CDR2: SGHRS and YFSETQ. The CDR3 runs 15 residues. Trimming at V came to 0 bases and at J to 5 bases, leaving 7 bases not matched to a gene. CDR3 loop: CASSLEQGRIETQYF. In DNA form, the CDR3 reads TGCGCCAGCAGCTTGGAACAGGGGCGGATCGAGACCCAGTACTTC.

The chain uses TRBV11-3 and TRBJ1-6, with a weak D call TRBD1 (5 bases). The CDR3 totals 15 residues. In germline, CDR1 is SGHNT, CDR2 YENEEA. V lost 5 bases to trimming and J lost 7 bases, with 15 bases between them. CDR3 residues: CASSPAGRPNSPLHF. The DNA for the CDR3 is TGTGCCAGCAGCCCGGCGGGACGGCCGAATTCACCCCTCCACTTT.

The chain joins TRBV7-8 to TRBJ2-3; 7 nucleotides align to TRBD2. Germline-derived CDR1 and CDR2 are SGHVS and FQNEAQ. This CDR3 has 15 residues. The junction had 3 bases not matched to a gene; V was cut back by 2 bases and J by 1 base. The DNA for the CDR3 is TGTGCCAGCAGCTTAAGGCTAGCGGGCACAGATACGCAGTATTTT. It codes for CASSLRLAGTDTQYF.

This rearrangement joins TRBV27 to TRBJ1-5; the D is unclear. The CDR3 spans 16 residues. Germline V gene lookup returns CDR1 MNHEY and CDR2 SMNVEV (reference sequence). The V gene lost 3 bases and the J gene lost 1 base, with 13 bases spanning the gap. This CDR3 is CASSFPPGRSNQPQHF. CDR3 DNA sequence: TGTGCCAGCAGTTTCCCCCCGGGAAGGAGCAATCAGCCCCAGCATTTT.

The chain employs TRBV28 and TRBJ1-2, with TRBD1 matching over 9 bases. This CDR3 has 14 residues. The ends lost 7 bases at V and 6 bases at J; junction bases unmatched: 9. Germline CDR1 and CDR2: MDHEN and SYDVKM. The CDR3 region is CASISDRGPNGYTF. CDR3 in DNA: TGTGCCAGCATTTCGGACAGGGGTCCAAATGGCTACACCTTC.

The chain joins TRBV7-9 to TRBJ2-5; TRBD2 matches 11 bases. The J segment lost 2 bases and the V segment lost 3 bases, leaving 8 bases of the junction unmatched. The CDR3 is 17 residues long. From germline, CDR1 is SEHNR and CDR2 FQNEAQ (reference sequence). The CDR3 bases are TGTGCCAGCAGCTTGACATCTAGCGGGGGGCATCAAGAGACCCAGTACTTC. Its translation: CASSLTSSGGHQETQYF.